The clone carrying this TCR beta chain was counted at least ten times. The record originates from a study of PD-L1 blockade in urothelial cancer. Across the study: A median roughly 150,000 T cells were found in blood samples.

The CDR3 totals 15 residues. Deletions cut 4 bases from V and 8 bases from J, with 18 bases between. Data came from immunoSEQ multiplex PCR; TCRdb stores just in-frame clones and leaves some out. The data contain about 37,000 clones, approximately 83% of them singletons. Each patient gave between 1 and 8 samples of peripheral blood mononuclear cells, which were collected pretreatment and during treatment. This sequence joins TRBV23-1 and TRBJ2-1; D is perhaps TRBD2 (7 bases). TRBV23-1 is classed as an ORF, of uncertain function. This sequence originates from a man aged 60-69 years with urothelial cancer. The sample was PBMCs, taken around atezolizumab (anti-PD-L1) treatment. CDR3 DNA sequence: TGCGCCAGCAGTCCTCCCGGGGGGCGCTTGCATGAGCAGTTCTTC. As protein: CASSPPGGRLHEQFF.